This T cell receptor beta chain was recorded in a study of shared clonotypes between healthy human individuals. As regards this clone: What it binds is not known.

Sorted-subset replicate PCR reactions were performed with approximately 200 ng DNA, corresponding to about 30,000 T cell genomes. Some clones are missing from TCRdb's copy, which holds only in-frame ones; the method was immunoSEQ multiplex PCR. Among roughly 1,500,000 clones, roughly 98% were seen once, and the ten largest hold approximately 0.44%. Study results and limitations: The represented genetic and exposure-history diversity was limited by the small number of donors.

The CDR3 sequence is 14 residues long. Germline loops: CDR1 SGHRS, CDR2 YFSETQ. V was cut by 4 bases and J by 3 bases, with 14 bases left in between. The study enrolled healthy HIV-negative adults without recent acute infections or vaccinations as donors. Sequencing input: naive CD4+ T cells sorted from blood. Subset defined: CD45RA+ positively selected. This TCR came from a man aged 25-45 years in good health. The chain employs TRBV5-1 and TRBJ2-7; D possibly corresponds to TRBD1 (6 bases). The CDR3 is CASSEGDKDYEQYF. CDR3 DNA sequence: TGCGCCAGCAGCGAAGGGGACAAAGACTACGAGCAGTACTTC.